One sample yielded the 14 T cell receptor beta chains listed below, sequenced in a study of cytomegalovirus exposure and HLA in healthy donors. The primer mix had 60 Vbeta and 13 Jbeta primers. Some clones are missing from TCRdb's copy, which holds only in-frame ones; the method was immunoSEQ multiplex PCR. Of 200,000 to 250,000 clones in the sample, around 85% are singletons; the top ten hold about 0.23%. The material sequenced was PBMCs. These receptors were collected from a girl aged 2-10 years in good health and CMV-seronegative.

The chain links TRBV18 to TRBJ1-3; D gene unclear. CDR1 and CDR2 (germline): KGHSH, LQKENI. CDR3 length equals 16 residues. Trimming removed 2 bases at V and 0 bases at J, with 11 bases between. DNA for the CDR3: TGTGCCAGCTCACCATTCTCGGAGTTCTCTGGAAACACCATATATTTT. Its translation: CASSPFSEFSGNTIYF. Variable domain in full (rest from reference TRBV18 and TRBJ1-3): NAGVMQNPRHLVRRRGQEARLRCSPMKGHSHVYWYRQLPEEGLKFMVYLQKENIIDESGMPKERFSAEFPKEGPSILRIQQVVRGDSAAYFCASSPFSEFSGNTIYFGEGSWLTVV.

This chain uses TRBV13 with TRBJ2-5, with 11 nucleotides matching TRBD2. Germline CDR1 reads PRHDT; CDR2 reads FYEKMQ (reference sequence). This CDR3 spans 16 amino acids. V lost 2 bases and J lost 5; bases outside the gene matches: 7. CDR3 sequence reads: CASSLQLAGATETQYF. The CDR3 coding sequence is TGTGCCAGCAGCTTACAACTAGCGGGAGCGACGGAGACCCAGTACTTC.

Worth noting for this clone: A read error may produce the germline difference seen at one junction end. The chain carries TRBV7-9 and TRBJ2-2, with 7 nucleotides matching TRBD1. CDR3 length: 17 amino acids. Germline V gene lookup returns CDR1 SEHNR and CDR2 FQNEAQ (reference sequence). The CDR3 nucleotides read TGTTCCAGCAGCTTGCTACTCCGAGGCCCAGGGGGCGGGGAGCTGTTTTTT. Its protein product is CSSSLLLRGPGGGELFF.

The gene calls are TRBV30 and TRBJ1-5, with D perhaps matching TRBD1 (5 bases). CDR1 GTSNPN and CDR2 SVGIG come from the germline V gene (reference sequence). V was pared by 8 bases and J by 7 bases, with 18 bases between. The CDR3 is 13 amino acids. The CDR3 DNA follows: TGTGCCCAGGACGGGGGGAGCGGCCAGCCCCAGCATTTT. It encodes CAQDGGSGQPQHF.

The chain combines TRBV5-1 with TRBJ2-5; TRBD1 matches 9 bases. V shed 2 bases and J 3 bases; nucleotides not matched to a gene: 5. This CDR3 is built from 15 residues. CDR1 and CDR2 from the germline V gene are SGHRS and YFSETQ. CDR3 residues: CASSFPGTGKETQYF. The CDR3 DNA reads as TGCGCCAGCAGCTTCCCCGGGACAGGGAAAGAGACCCAGTACTTC.

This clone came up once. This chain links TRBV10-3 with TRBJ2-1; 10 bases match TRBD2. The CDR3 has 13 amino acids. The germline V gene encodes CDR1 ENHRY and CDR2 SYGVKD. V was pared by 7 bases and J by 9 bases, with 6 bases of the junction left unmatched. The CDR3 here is CAIKPAGGGEQFF. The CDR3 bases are TGTGCCATCAAACCAGCGGGAGGGGGTGAGCAGTTCTTC.

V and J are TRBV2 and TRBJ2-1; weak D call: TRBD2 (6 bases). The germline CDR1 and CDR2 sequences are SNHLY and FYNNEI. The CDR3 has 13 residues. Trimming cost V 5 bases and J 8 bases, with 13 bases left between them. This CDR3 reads CASSSRRGDEQFF. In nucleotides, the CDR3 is TGTGCCAGCAGTTCCCGGCGGGGCGATGAGCAGTTCTTC.

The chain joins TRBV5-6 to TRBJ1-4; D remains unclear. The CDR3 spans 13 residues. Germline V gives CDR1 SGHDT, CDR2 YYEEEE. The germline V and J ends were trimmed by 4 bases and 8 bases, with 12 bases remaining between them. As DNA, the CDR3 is TGTGCCAGCAGCCATTTAAATGCGGAAAAACTGTTTTTT. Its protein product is CASSHLNAEKLFF.

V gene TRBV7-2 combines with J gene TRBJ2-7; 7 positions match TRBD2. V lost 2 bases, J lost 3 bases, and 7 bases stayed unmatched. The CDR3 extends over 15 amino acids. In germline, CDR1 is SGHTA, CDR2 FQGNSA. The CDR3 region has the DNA TGTGCCAGCAGCTTATCTAGCGGTCAGAGCTACGAGCAGTACTTC. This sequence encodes CASSLSSGQSYEQYF.

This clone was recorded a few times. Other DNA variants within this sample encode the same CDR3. The CDR3 bases are TGTGCCATCAGTGGCGGGGTGAACACTGAAGCTTTCTTT. The encoded protein is CAISGGVNTEAFF. The chain combines TRBV10-3 with TRBJ1-1, with D uncertain. The V and J ends lost 4 bases and 0 bases respectively, with 6 bases between them. In germline, CDR1 is ENHRY, CDR2 SYGVKD. The CDR3 loop spans 13 amino acids.

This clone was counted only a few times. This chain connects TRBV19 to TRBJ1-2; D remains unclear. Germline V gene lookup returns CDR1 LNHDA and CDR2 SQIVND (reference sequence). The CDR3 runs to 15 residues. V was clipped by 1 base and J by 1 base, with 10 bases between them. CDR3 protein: CASSIGTDLNYGYTF. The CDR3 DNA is TGTGCCAGTAGTATAGGAACAGATCTTAACTATGGCTACACCTTC.

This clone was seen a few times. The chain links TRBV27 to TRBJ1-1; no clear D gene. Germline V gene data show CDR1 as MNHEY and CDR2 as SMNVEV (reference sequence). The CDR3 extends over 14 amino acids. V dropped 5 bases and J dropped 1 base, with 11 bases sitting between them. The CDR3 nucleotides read TGTGCCAGCAGTATACAGCCTTCGAACACTGAAGCTTTCTTT. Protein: CASSIQPSNTEAFF.

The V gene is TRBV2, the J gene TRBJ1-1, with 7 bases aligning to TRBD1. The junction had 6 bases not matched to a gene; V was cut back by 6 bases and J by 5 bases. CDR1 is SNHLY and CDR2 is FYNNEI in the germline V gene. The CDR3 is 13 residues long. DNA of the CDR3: TGTGCCAGCAGAGCAAACAGGGGTACTGAAGCTTTCTTT. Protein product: CASRANRGTEAFF.

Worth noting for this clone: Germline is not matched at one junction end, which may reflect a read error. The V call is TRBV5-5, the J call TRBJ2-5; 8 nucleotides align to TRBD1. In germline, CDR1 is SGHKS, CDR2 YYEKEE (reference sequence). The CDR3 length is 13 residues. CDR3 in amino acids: CASSLIPAGQGDF. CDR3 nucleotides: TGTGCCAGCAGCTTGATTCCGGCCGGACAGGGCGACTTC.